These 27 T cell receptor beta chains were all obtained from the same sample, sequenced in a study of control samples from healthy donors and cancer patients. Sequencing used immunoSEQ multiplex PCR; TCRdb keeps in-frame clones, though not all of them. The table lists 150,000 to 200,000 clones, 85% to 90% of them singletons. The sequenced material came from blood. The receptors originated from a man under 40 in good health.

The chain uses TRBV6-5 and TRBJ2-7; TRBD1 might be the D (6 bases). The V gene lost 2 bases and the J gene lost 1 base, with 15 bases spanning the gap. Germline-derived CDR1 and CDR2 are MNHEY and SVGAGI. CDR3 length: 16 residues. The CDR3 DNA follows: TGTGCCAGCAGTTACGGTTTCAGGGGCGCTTCCTACGAGCAGTACTTC. Amino acids: CASSYGFRGASYEQYF.

The chain joins TRBV27 to TRBJ2-5; TRBD2 is a possible D gene (6 bases). Germline CDR1 MNHEY, CDR2 SMNVEV (reference sequence). V was cut by 2 bases and J by 5 bases, with 9 bases left in between. The CDR3 consists of 13 residues. In DNA, the CDR3 is TGTGCCAGCAGTTTAGGGGGGTTTGAGACCCAGTACTTC. Its protein product is CASSLGGFETQYF.

The V call is TRBV9, the J call TRBJ1-1; D not resolved. The V and J ends lost 4 bases and 4 bases respectively, with 8 bases between them. The CDR3 is 12 residues long. Germline loops: CDR1 SGDLS, CDR2 YYNGEE. The CDR3 coding sequence is TGTGCCAGCAGCCCTCCCACCACTGAAGCTTTCTTT. This gives the protein CASSPPTTEAFF. The full variable domain, with the rest looked up from reference TRBV9 and TRBJ1-1, is DSGVTQTPKHLITATGQRVTLRCSPRSGDLSVYWYQQSLDQGLQFLIQYYNGEERAKGNILERFSAQQFPDLHSELNLSSLELGDSALYFCASSPPTTEAFFGQGTRLTVV.

This chain links TRBV18 with TRBJ2-1; weak D call: TRBD2 (5 bases). V was cut by 1 base and J by 5 bases, with 12 bases left in between. Per the germline V gene, CDR1 is KGHSH and CDR2 is LQKENI. This CDR3 is 15 amino acids long. The chain's CDR3 is CASSPRERKNNEQFF. CDR3 bases: TGTGCCAGCTCACCACGTGAGCGGAAAAACAATGAGCAGTTCTTC. The whole variable domain, filled in from reference TRBV18 and TRBJ2-1, reads NAGVMQNPRHLVRRRGQEARLRCSPMKGHSHVYWYRQLPEEGLKFMVYLQKENIIDESGMPKERFSAEFPKEGPSILRIQQVVRGDSAAYFCASSPRERKNNEQFFGPGTRLTVL.

A single count supports this clone. CDR3 region: CSVAQSNYGYTF. The DNA of the CDR3 is TGCAGCGTTGCCCAATCCAACTATGGCTACACCTTC. The V call is TRBV29-1, the J call TRBJ1-2; D unresolved. V lost 4 bases, J lost 2 bases, and 8 bases lay in between. This CDR3 is 12 amino acids long. From germline, CDR1 is SQVTM and CDR2 ANQGSEA.

The chain couples TRBV19 to TRBJ2-4, with a tentative D call TRBD1 (6 bases). The CDR3 is 14 residues long. V was pared by 5 bases and J by 5 bases, with 13 bases between. Germline V lookup: CDR1 LNHDA, CDR2 SQIVND (reference sequence). In DNA, the CDR3 is TGTGCCAGTAGTCTCGGACAGAAACAAAACATTCAGTACTTC. Encoded protein: CASSLGQKQNIQYF.

The V call is TRBV20-1, the J call TRBJ2-7, with 7 bases aligning to TRBD2. This CDR3 is built from 15 residues. The ends lost 3 bases at V and 1 base at J; junction bases unmatched: 9. From germline, CDR1 is DFQATT and CDR2 SNEGSKA (reference sequence). CDR3 nucleotides: TGCAGTGCTAGTCCCCGCGGGACTACATCCTACGAGCAGTACTTC. Protein sequence: CSASPRGTTSYEQYF.

This sequence joins TRBV3-1 (or the pseudogene TRBV3-2) and TRBJ1-4; D possibly corresponds to TRBD1 (5 bases). From germline, CDR1 is LGHDT and CDR2 YNNKEL (reference sequence). Trimming shortened V by 4 bases and J by 8 bases, and 14 bases separated the two germline ends. This CDR3 region has 14 residues. CDR3 amino acids: CASSPDRQGEKLFF. CDR3 bases: TGTGCCAGCAGCCCAGACAGACAAGGGGAAAAACTGTTTTTT.

The gene calls are TRBV11-1 and TRBJ1-2, with D uncertain. This CDR3 spans 12 amino acids. V shed 6 bases and J shed 9 bases, with 14 bases lying between them. From germline, CDR1 is SGHAT and CDR2 FQDESV (reference sequence). The CDR3 is CASSKDDISYTF. The CDR3 DNA reads as TGTGCCAGCAGTAAGGACGATATAAGCTACACCTTC.

This clone appeared a single time. The gene calls are TRBV6-2 or TRBV6-3 and TRBJ2-7, with D tentatively TRBD2 (6 bases). CDR1 is MNHEY and CDR2 is SVGEGT in the germline V gene. The CDR3 loop spans 15 amino acids. Trimming removed 6 bases at V and 3 bases at J, with 18 bases between. In DNA form, the CDR3 reads TGTGCCAGCAGCCCCCGGGCCCTGGGGGGCTACGAGCAGTACTTC. Its translation: CASSPRALGGYEQYF.

The chain is built from TRBV29-1 and TRBJ1-1; no reliable D call. The CDR3 extends over 13 amino acids. Germline values: CDR1 SQVTM, CDR2 ANQGSEA. Trimming left V 4 bases short and J 0 bases short, with 9 bases between. The CDR3 DNA follows: TGCAGCGTTGTGCCCAGTTTGAACACTGAAGCTTTCTTT. This translates into CSVVPSLNTEAFF.

This chain joins TRBV19 and TRBJ2-7, with D possibly TRBD2 on 6 matching bases. The CDR3 has 13 residues. Germline lookup yields CDR1 LNHDA and CDR2 SQIVND (reference sequence). Trimming took 4 bases from V and 2 from J, leaving 9 bases between them. This chain's CDR3 is CASSREAAYEQYF. As DNA, the CDR3 is TGTGCCAGTAGTAGGGAGGCCGCCTACGAGCAGTACTTC.

Only a few counts were recorded for this clone. V is TRBV6-6 and J is TRBJ1-3; D gene uncertain. CDR1 and CDR2 from the germline V gene are MNHNY and SVGAGI (reference sequence). The CDR3 covers 11 residues. Deletions cut 7 bases from V and 8 bases from J, with 9 bases between. CDR3: CASKYLDTIYF. The DNA for the CDR3 is TGTGCCAGCAAGTACCTAGACACCATATATTTT.

The J gene is TRBJ2-5, the V gene TRBV19; 7 nucleotides match TRBD2. Germline CDR1 LNHDA, CDR2 SQIVND (reference sequence). J gave up 7 bases and V 3 bases, and 11 bases lay outside the gene matches. CDR3 length: 15 amino acids. The CDR3 nucleotides read TGTGCCAGTAGTATTCGGGCATTCGCTAGCGGGACCCAGTACTTC. It yields the protein CASSIRAFASGTQYF.

The chain carries TRBV6-1 and TRBJ2-7, with TRBD1 identical over 7 bases. Looked up from germline, CDR1 is MNHNS and CDR2 is SASEGT. Trimming removed 3 bases from V and 4 bases from J; junction bases left unmatched: 6. This CDR3 spans 14 amino acids. CDR3 DNA sequence: TGTGCCAGCAGTGACCAGGGACAGTTTTACGAGCAGTACTTC. Residues: CASSDQGQFYEQYF.

The rearrangement joins TRBV24-1 to TRBJ1-6; TRBD1 aligns across 11 bases. Germline values: CDR1 KGHDR, CDR2 SFDVKD. There are 18 residues in the CDR3. J lost 7 bases, V lost 4 bases, and 11 bases had no gene match. CDR3 sequence reads: CATSDPPGTGGQNSPLHF. The DNA for the CDR3 is TGTGCCACCAGTGACCCGCCCGGGACAGGGGGACAAAATTCACCCCTCCACTTT.

The rearrangement joins TRBV7-8 to TRBJ1-2; 11 bases align to TRBD1. J lost 7 bases, V lost 5 bases, and 6 bases had no gene match. Looked up from germline, CDR1 is SGHVS and CDR2 is FQNEAQ. CDR3 length: 14 residues. The CDR3 coding sequence is TGTGCCAGCAGCGCCGGACAGGGGGCGTTTGGCTACACCTTC. Its translation is CASSAGQGAFGYTF.

The chain employs TRBV28 and TRBJ2-3; possibly TRBD2 for D (6 bases). The ends were cut back, 5 bases at V and 5 bases at J, with 26 bases in the middle. Looked up from germline, CDR1 is MDHEN and CDR2 is SYDVKM. The CDR3 totals 18 residues. The CDR3 sequence is CASSPGSVAGLKEDTQYF. CDR3 nucleotides: TGTGCCAGCAGTCCAGGGTCGGTGGCGGGATTGAAGGAAGATACGCAGTATTTT. The variable domain in full, completed from reference TRBV28 and TRBJ2-3, reads DVKVTQSSRYLVKRTGEKVFLECVQDMDHENMFWYRQDPGLGLRLIYFSYDVKMKEKGDIPEGYSVSREKKERFSLILESASTNQTSMYLCASSPGSVAGLKEDTQYFGPGTRLTVL.

The rearrangement uses TRBV24-1 and TRBJ2-1; D is undetermined. The CDR3 covers 13 residues. Per the germline V gene, CDR1 is KGHDR and CDR2 is SFDVKD. Deletions cut 1 base from V and 7 bases from J, with 7 bases between. The DNA for the CDR3 is TGTGCCACCAGTGATTTAGGGAAAAATGAGCAGTTCTTC. As protein: CATSDLGKNEQFF.

For this clone: Other nucleotide sequences from this sample produce the same CDR3. This chain joins TRBV19 and TRBJ2-7, with D unresolved. Trimming left V 0 bases short and J 0 bases short, with 9 bases between. CDR3 size: 15 residues. CDR1 and CDR2 (germline): LNHDA, SQIVND (reference sequence). The CDR3 nucleotides are TGTGCCAGTAGTATAGAAAGGAGACCCTCCTACGAGCAGTACTTC. This encodes CASSIERRPSYEQYF.

This clone has only one observation. The V gene is TRBV11-2, the J gene TRBJ1-1; TRBD1 might be the D (6 bases). The CDR3 is made up of 13 amino acids. V was pared by 5 bases and J by 4 bases, with 11 bases between. Germline CDR1 and CDR2: SGHAT and FQNNGV. CDR3 coding DNA: TGTGCCAGCAGCCCTCGACAGGCCACTGAAGCTTTCTTT. It yields the protein CASSPRQATEAFF. Drawing the rest from reference TRBV11-2 and TRBJ1-1, the complete variable domain is EAGVAQSPRYKIIEKRQSVAFWCNPISGHATLYWYQQILGQGPKLLIQFQNNGVVDDSQLPKDRFSAERLKGVDSTLKIQPAKLEDSAVYLCASSPRQATEAFFGQGTRLTVV.

The chain links TRBV5-6 to TRBJ1-2, with a tentative D call TRBD1 (6 bases). Trimming took 2 bases from V and 2 from J, leaving 7 bases between them. This CDR3 region has 13 residues. Germline V gene lookup returns CDR1 SGHDT and CDR2 YYEEEE. The DNA for the CDR3 is TGTGCCAGCAGCTTACAGGGAAACTATGGCTACACCTTC. Amino acids: CASSLQGNYGYTF. Looking up the rest from reference TRBV5-6 and TRBJ1-2 gives the full variable domain: DAGVTQSPTHLIKTRGQQVTLRCSPKSGHDTVSWYQQALGQGPQFIFQYYEEEERQRGNFPDRFSGHQFPNYSSELNVNALLLGDSALYLCASSLQGNYGYTFGSGTRLTVV.

The chain carries TRBV18 and TRBJ2-1; D gene unclear. CDR1 and CDR2 from the germline V gene are KGHSH and LQKENI. Trimming cost V 4 bases and J 0 bases, with 13 bases left between them. The CDR3 sequence is 16 residues long. The CDR3 sequence: CASSLRRSSSYNEQFF. The CDR3 coding sequence is TGTGCCAGCTCACTCAGACGTTCCAGCTCCTACAATGAGCAGTTCTTC.

V and J are TRBV7-6 and TRBJ2-2; TRBD1 matches at 8 bases. CDR1 and CDR2 from the germline V gene are SGHVS and FNYEAQ. This CDR3 spans 15 amino acids. The junction had 4 bases not matched to a gene; V was cut back by 6 bases and J by 1 base. As DNA, the CDR3 is TGTGCCAGCAGGATGACAGGGGTGAACACCGGGGAGCTGTTTTTT. As protein: CASRMTGVNTGELFF.

The chain combines TRBV5-1 with TRBJ2-3; D gene uncertain. V lost 2 bases and J 3 bases, leaving 4 bases between the germline ends. The CDR3 covers 12 residues. Looked up from germline, CDR1 is SGHRS and CDR2 is YFSETQ. CDR3 in amino acids: CASSFNTDTQYF. CDR3 nucleotides: TGCGCCAGCAGCTTTAATACAGATACGCAGTATTTT.

The chain carries TRBV4-3 and TRBJ1-4, with 7 nucleotides matching TRBD1. The CDR3 loop spans 19 amino acids. V shed 0 bases, J shed 3 bases, and the junction held 13 bases outside the gene matches. The germline CDR1 and CDR2 sequences are LGHNA and YSLEER. CDR3: CASSQDRRTGWAANEKLFF. In DNA, the CDR3 is TGCGCCAGCAGCCAAGATAGGAGGACAGGCTGGGCAGCTAATGAAAAACTGTTTTTT.

The chain links TRBV4-3 to TRBJ2-4; D possibly corresponds to TRBD2 (6 bases). The V gene's germline CDR1 is LGHNA and CDR2 YSLEER. The ends were cut back, 0 bases at V and 0 bases at J, with 12 bases in the middle. The CDR3 sequence is 17 residues long. Here the CDR3 DNA reads TGCGCCAGCAGCCAAGAGAGCCGCGGGACAGCCAAAAACATTCAGTACTTC. This codes for CASSQESRGTAKNIQYF.